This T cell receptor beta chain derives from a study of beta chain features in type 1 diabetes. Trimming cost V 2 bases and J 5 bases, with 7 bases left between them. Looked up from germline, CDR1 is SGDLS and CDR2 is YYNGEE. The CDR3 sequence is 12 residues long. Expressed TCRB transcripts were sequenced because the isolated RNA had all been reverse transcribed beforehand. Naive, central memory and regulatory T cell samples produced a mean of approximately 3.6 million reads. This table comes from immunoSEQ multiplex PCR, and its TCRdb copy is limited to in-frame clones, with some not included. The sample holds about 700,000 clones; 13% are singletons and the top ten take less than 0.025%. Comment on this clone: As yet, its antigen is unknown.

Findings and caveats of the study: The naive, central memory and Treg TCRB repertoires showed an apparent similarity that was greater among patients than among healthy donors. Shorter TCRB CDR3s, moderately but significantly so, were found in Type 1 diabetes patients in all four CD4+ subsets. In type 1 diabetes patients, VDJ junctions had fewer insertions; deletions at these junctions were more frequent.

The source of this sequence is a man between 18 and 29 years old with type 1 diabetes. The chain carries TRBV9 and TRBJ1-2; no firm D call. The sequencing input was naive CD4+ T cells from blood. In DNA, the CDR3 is TGTGCCAGCAGCGTCCCGCGGTATGGCTACACCTTC. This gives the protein CASSVPRYGYTF.